One sample yielded the 5 T cell receptor beta chains listed below, sequenced in a study of T cell responses to AZD1222 COVID-19 vaccine. Some clones are missing from TCRdb's copy, which holds only in-frame ones; the method was immunoSEQ multiplex PCR. The sample lists around 120,000 clones, roughly 88% seen once, with 27% in the top ten. The sequencing used peripheral blood, collected 28 days after the second AZD1222 dose. Receptor source: an adult who received the AZD1222 COVID-19 vaccine.

This clone was counted many times. The rearrangement uses TRBV30 and TRBJ2-1; maybe TRBD2 (7 bases). The CDR3 is made up of 15 amino acids. The V end lost 6 bases, the J end lost 3 bases, and 18 bases lay between the germline ends. The germline V gene has CDR1 GTSNPN and CDR2 SVGIG (reference sequence). In nucleotides, the CDR3 is TGTGCCTGTCAAGCGGGCGGGGGCCGCTACAATGAGCAGTTCTTC. Translation: CACQAGGGRYNEQFF.

The chain combines TRBV6-4 with TRBJ1-6; no clear D. The CDR3 extends over 18 amino acids. Trimming pared 3 bases from V and 0 bases from J, leaving 15 bases between. Germline V gene data show CDR1 as MRHNA and CDR2 as SNTAGT. This CDR3 is CASSETVGTSSYNSPLHF. DNA of the CDR3: TGTGCCAGCAGTGAGACGGTTGGCACAAGCTCCTATAATTCACCCCTCCACTTT.

J is TRBJ1-4 and V is TRBV6-6; D not resolved. Germline V gene lookup returns CDR1 MNHNY and CDR2 SVGAGI (reference sequence). Trimming pared 6 bases from V and 8 bases from J, leaving 22 bases between. The CDR3 runs 16 residues. The CDR3 protein is CASSRSSRGPEEKLFF. CDR3 DNA sequence: TGTGCCAGCAGCCGGTCCAGTCGGGGTCCGGAAGAAAAACTGTTTTTT.

This sequence joins TRBV5-1 and TRBJ2-7; D possibly corresponds to TRBD2 (6 bases). The CDR3 contains 13 residues. V lost 6 bases and J lost 4, with 14 bases in between. Per germline, CDR1 SGHRS and CDR2 YFSETQ. DNA for the CDR3: TGCGCCAGCACCCGGGACTTTCTTTACGAGCAGTACTTC. As protein: CASTRDFLYEQYF. The full variable domain, completed using reference TRBV5-1 and TRBJ2-7, is KAGVTQTPRYLIKTRGQQVTLSCSPISGHRSVSWYQQTPGQGLQFLFEYFSETQRNKGNFPGRFSGRQFSNSRSEMNVSTLELGDSALYLCASTRDFLYEQYFGPGTRLTVT.

Within the sample, this clone is large (0.1 to 1%). The CDR3 is CASSYFSLRGNTIYF. CDR3 DNA: TGTGCCAGCAGTTACTTCTCCCTTCGCGGAAACACCATATATTTT. The chain recombines TRBV6-6 with TRBJ1-3; D gene ambiguous. The CDR3 is made up of 15 amino acids. V shed 1 base and J shed 4 bases, with 11 bases lying between them. Germline V gives CDR1 MNHNY, CDR2 SVGAGI (reference sequence).